This T cell receptor beta chain was identified in a study of blood T cell repertoires in COVID-19. The wider study: The samples span acute and convalescent COVID-19 from the United States, Italy and Spain.

As originally analysed: From reference gene primer amplification, estimates of nucleated cell counts were derived. The protocol was immunoSEQ multiplex PCR, while the TCRdb copy is restricted to in-frame clones and leaves out a portion. V and J calls and clone size come straight from that table; D and trimming were deduced from the DNA. The data hold about 33,000 clones, with 65% to 90% observed a single time. The CDR3 is made up of 21 amino acids. This clone has a single count. The clonotype originates from a human donor in a cohort sampled during active COVID-19. The chain links TRBV21-1 to TRBJ2-3; TRBD2 is taken as the D call from the table, unchecked against the DNA. TRBV21-1 has pseudogene status. Input material: peripheral blood. Here the CDR3 reads CARIDASGGVPVISSTDTQYF. In DNA, the CDR3 is TGTGCCAGAATCGACGCTAGCGGGGGGGTCCCGGTAATCTCTAGCACAGATACGCAGTATTTT.